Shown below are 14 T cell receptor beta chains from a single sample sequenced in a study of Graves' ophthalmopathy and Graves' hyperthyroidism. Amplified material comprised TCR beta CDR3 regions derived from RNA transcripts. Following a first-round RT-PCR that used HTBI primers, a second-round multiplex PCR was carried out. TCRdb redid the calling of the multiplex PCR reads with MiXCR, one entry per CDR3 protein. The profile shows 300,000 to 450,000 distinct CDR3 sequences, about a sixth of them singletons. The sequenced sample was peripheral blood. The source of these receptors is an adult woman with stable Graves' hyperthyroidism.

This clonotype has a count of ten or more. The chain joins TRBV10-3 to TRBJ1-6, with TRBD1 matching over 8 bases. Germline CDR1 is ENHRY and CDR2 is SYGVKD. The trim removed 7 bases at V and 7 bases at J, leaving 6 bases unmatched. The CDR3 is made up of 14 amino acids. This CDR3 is CAINGQGENSPLHF. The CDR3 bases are TGTGCCATCAACGGACAGGGTGAGAATTCACCCCTCCACTTT.

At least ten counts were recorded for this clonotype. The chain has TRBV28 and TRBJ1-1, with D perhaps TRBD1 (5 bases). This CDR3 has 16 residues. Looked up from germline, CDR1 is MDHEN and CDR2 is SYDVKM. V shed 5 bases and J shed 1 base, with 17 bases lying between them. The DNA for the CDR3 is TGTGCCAGCAGTATAAGGGCCAAGGGGCAGAACACTGAAGCTTTCTTT. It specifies CASSIRAKGQNTEAFF.

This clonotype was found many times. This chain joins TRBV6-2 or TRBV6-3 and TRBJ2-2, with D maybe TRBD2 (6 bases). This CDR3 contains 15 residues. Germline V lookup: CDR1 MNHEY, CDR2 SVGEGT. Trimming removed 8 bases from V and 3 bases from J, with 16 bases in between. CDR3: CASSRRGPDTGELFF. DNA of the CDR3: TGTGCCAGCTCCCGGCGGGGCCCGGACACCGGGGAGCTGTTTTTT.

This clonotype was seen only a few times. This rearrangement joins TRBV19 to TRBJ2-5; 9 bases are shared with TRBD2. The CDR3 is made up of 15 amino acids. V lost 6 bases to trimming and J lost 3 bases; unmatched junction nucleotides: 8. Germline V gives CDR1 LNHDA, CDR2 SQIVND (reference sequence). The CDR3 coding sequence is TGTGCCAGTAGCCAAACAGTAGCGGGAGAAGAGACCCAGTACTTC. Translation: CASSQTVAGEETQYF. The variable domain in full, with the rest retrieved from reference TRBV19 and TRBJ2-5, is DGGITQSPKYLFRKEGQNVTLSCEQNLNHDAMYWYRQDPGQGLRLIYYSQIVNDFQKGDIAEGYSVSREKKESFPLTVTSAQKNPTAFYLCASSQTVAGEETQYFGPGTRLLVL.

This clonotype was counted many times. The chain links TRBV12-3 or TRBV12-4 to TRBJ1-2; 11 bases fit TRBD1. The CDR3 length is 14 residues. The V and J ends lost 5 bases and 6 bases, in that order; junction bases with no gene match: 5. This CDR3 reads CASSTRTGGDGYTF. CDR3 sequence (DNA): TGTGCCAGCAGTACCCGGACAGGGGGCGATGGCTACACCTTC.

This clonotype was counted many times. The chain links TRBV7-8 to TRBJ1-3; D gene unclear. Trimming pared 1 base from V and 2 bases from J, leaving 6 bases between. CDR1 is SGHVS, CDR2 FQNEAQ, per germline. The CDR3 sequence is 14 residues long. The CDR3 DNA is TGTGCCAGCAGCTTAGGTGTGACTGGAAACACCATATATTTT. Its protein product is CASSLGVTGNTIYF. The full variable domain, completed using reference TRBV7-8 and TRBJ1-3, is GAGVSQSPRYKVAKRGQDVALRCDPISGHVSLFWYQQALGQGPEFLTYFQNEAQLDKSGLPSDRFFAERPEGSVSTLKIQRTQQEDSAVYLCASSLGVTGNTIYFGEGSWLTVV.

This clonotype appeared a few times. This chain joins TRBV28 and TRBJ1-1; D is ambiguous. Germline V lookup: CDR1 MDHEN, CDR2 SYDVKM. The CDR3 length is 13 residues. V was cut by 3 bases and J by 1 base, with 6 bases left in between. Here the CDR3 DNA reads TGTGCCAGCAGTTTGATGCGGAACACTGAAGCTTTCTTT. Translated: CASSLMRNTEAFF.

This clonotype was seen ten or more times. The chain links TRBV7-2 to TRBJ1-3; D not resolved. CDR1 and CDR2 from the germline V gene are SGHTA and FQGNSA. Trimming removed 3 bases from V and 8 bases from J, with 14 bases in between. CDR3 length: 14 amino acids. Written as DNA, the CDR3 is TGTGCCAGCAGCTTCATGCGCTTATCGGACACCATATATTTT. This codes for CASSFMRLSDTIYF.

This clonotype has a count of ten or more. The DNA of the CDR3 is TGTGCCAGCAGTGAAGGTGGGACAGGGGAAGAGACCCAGTACTTC. Protein product: CASSEGGTGEETQYF. V is TRBV6-1 and J is TRBJ2-5; 10 nucleotides match TRBD1. CDR1 and CDR2 (germline): MNHNS, SASEGT. The CDR3 has 15 residues. V shed 1 base and J 3 bases; nucleotides not matched to a gene: 2.

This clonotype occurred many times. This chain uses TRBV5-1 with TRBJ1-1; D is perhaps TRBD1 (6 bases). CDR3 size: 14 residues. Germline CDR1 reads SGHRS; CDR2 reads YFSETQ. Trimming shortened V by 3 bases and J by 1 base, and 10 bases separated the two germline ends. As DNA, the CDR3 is TGCGCCAGCAGCTCGGGGACAAAGAACACTGAAGCTTTCTTT. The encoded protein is CASSSGTKNTEAFF.

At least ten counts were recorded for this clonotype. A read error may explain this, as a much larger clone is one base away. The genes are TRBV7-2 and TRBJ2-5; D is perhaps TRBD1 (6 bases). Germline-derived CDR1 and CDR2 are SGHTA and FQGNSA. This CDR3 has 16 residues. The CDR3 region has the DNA TGTGCCAGCAGCTTACGCTCTTTAGGGGGTCAAGAGACCAAGTACTTC. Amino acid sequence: CASSLRSLGGQETKYF.

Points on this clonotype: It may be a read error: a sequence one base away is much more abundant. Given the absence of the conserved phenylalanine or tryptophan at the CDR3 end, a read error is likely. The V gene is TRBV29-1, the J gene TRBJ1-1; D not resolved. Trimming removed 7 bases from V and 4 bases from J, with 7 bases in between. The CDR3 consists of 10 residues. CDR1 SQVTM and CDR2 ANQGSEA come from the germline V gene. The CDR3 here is CSAGPTEAFC. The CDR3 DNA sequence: TGCAGCGCTGGACCCACTGAAGCTTTCTGT.

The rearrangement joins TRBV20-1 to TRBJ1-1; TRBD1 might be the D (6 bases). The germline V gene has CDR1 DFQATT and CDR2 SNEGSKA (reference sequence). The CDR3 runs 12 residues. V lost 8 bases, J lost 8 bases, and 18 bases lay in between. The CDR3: CSPLTGTPEAFF. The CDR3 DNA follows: TGCAGTCCCCTGACAGGAACCCCAGAAGCTTTCTTT.

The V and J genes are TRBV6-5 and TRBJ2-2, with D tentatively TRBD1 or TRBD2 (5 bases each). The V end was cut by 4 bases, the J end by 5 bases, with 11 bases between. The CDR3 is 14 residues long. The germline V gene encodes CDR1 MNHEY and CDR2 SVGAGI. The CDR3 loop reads CASSSEGWTGELFF. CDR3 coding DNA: TGTGCCAGCAGTTCTGAGGGGTGGACCGGGGAGCTGTTTTTT.